This TCR beta chain appears in the sequencing data of a study of blood T cell repertoires in COVID-19. The overall study: Acute-phase and convalescent COVID-19 samples originated in the United States, Italy and Spain. T cells, B-cell-depleted T cells, or PBMCs supplied cDNA or gDNA.

In the original workflow: Scientists estimated how many nucleated cells there were by amplifying reference gene primers. Clones were read by immunoSEQ multiplex PCR, and TCRdb kept only the in-frame ones, dropping some. The DNA gave D and trimming, while V, J and clone size come from that table. The data show 140,000 or so clones, about four fifths seen once. The CDR3 has 14 residues. CDR1 is SGHDT and CDR2 is YYEEEE in the germline V gene. Trimming removed 2 bases from V and 0 bases from J, with 6 bases in between. The chain has TRBV5-6 and TRBJ2-4; TRBD1 is a possible D gene (5 bases). The sample consisted of peripheral blood. The receptor's source is a human donor in a cohort sampled during active COVID-19. The DNA of the CDR3 is TGTGCCAGCAGCTTTAGGGGAGCCAAAAACATTCAGTACTTC. Encoded protein: CASSFRGAKNIQYF.